The T cell receptor (beta chain) described here comes from a study of Ad26.COV2.S vaccination and SARS-CoV-2 variants. Study summary: Dosing was one shot or two shots 56 days apart.

The method was immunoSEQ multiplex PCR; TCRdb's version includes in-frame clones alone and lacks a portion of them. The profile shows approximately 500,000 clones, approximately 88% of them singletons. Treatment here: over 15 received Ad26.COV2.S at low or high dose, single or two shots; about five received placebo; per-sample allocation not given. All samples were drawn on day 63, counting from the first vaccine or placebo injection. V lost 11 bases, J lost 3 bases, and 16 bases lay in between. This CDR3 spans 14 amino acids. CDR1 is LNHDA, CDR2 SQIVND, per germline (reference sequence). Source: peripheral blood, taken in a trial of Ad26.COV2.S vaccine versus placebo. The gene calls are TRBV19 and TRBJ2-2, with D unresolved. The TCR was taken from a person between 18 and 60 years old who received the Ad26.COV2.S COVID-19 vaccine or a placebo. The CDR3 is CAGPPGGDTGELFF. As DNA, the CDR3 is TGTGCCGGACCACCGGGTGGAGACACCGGGGAGCTGTTTTTT. Filled out from reference TRBV19 and TRBJ2-2, the complete variable domain reads DGGITQSPKYLFRKEGQNVTLSCEQNLNHDAMYWYRQDPGQGLRLIYYSQIVNDFQKGDIAEGYSVSREKKESFPLTVTSAQKNPTAFYLCAGPPGGDTGELFFGEGSRLTVL.